One sample yielded the 15 T cell receptor beta chains listed below, sequenced in a study of blood T cell repertoires in COVID-19. Using immunoSEQ multiplex PCR, the repertoire was profiled, and TCRdb retains in-frame clones only, with some absent. The sample yields 85,000 to 95,000 clones, roughly 70% seen once. Sequenced: peripheral blood. The receptors here all came from a woman aged 80 or over with acute or convalescent COVID-19.

The gene calls are TRBV24-1 and TRBJ1-2; 7 bases line up with TRBD1. V dropped 2 bases and J dropped 6; count of bases not matched to a gene: 2. Germline loops: CDR1 KGHDR, CDR2 SFDVKD. The CDR3 contains 13 residues. DNA for the CDR3: TGTGCCACCAGTGATTACAGGGGCGATGGCTACACCTTC. Its translation: CATSDYRGDGYTF.

The chain joins TRBV11-2 to TRBJ1-2; 10 nucleotides match TRBD1. The CDR3 has 17 amino acids. Looked up from germline, CDR1 is SGHAT and CDR2 is FQNNGV. The ends lost 4 bases at V and 2 bases at J; junction bases unmatched: 10. DNA for the CDR3: TGTGCCAGCAGCTCATTTAGGGGACAGGGGCTGAACTATGGCTACACCTTC. This codes for CASSSFRGQGLNYGYTF.

V and J are TRBV6-5 and TRBJ1-2; weak D call: TRBD1 (5 bases). CDR3 length equals 14 residues. Trimming shortened V by 7 bases and J by 0 bases, and 12 bases separated the two germline ends. CDR1 and CDR2 from the germline V gene are MNHEY and SVGAGI. The CDR3 DNA sequence: TGTGCCAGCACCGGGGGGGTATCTAACTATGGCTACACCTTC. It yields the protein CASTGGVSNYGYTF.

The V and J genes are TRBV5-5 and TRBJ1-3; TRBD1 agrees at 9 bases. Unmatched junction bases numbered 8, after V lost 4 bases and J lost 0 bases. The germline V gene has CDR1 SGHKS and CDR2 YYEKEE (reference sequence). The CDR3 is 17 residues long. DNA of the CDR3: TGTGCCAGCAGCCGGGGACAGGGCGGGAACTCTGGAAACACCATATATTTT. This sequence encodes CASSRGQGGNSGNTIYF.

V is TRBV9 and J is TRBJ1-5; D not resolved. Germline V gives CDR1 SGDLS, CDR2 YYNGEE. This CDR3 comprises 15 residues. V lost 0 bases to trimming and J lost 7 bases, with 14 bases between them. CDR3 loop: CASSVGEGRMQPQHF. In DNA, the CDR3 is TGTGCCAGCAGCGTAGGGGAGGGTCGGATGCAGCCCCAGCATTTT.

The chain combines TRBV7-2 with TRBJ1-2; 9 nucleotides agree with TRBD1. The length of the CDR3 is 14 residues. V lost 3 bases, J lost 1 base, and 0 bases stayed unmatched. The germline CDR1 and CDR2 sequences are SGHTA and FQGNSA. Here the CDR3 DNA reads TGTGCCAGCAGCTTGGGACAGGGTAACTATGGCTACACCTTC. Translated, it gives CASSLGQGNYGYTF.

The V call is TRBV27, the J call TRBJ2-3, with a tentative D call TRBD2 (5 bases). The CDR3 covers 14 residues. Between the trimmed V and J ends, which lost 0 bases and 4 bases, there was a span of 8 bases. The V gene's germline CDR1 is MNHEY and CDR2 SMNVEV (reference sequence). CDR3 sequence reads: CASSLSLGADTQYF. The CDR3 DNA reads as TGTGCCAGCAGTTTATCGCTCGGGGCAGATACGCAGTATTTT.

The chain combines TRBV5-1 with TRBJ2-2; D remains unclear. This CDR3 comprises 12 residues. The germline V and J ends were trimmed by 1 base and 6 bases, with 4 bases remaining between them. CDR1 is SGHRS and CDR2 is YFSETQ in the germline V gene. CDR3 in DNA: TGCGCCAGCAGCTTGAGCCCCGGGGAGCTGTTTTTT. It codes for CASSLSPGELFF.

The rearrangement joins TRBV11-2 to TRBJ2-3, with D possibly being TRBD1 (7 bases). The V end was cut by 1 base, the J end by 2 bases, with 10 bases between. Germline values: CDR1 SGHAT, CDR2 FQNNGV. There are 15 residues in the CDR3. CDR3 loop: CASSLAGGNTDTQYF. The CDR3 DNA reads as TGTGCCAGCAGCTTAGCAGGGGGGAACACAGATACGCAGTATTTT.

V usage is TRBV7-2 and J usage is TRBJ1-3; D may be TRBD1 (5 bases). Germline V CDR1 and CDR2: SGHTA, FQGNSA. The CDR3 loop spans 14 amino acids. V lost 5 bases, J lost 4 bases, and 12 bases lay in between. In DNA, the CDR3 is TGTGCCAGCAGCGCAGCGGGACTCGGAAACACCATATATTTT. This codes for CASSAAGLGNTIYF.

The chain uses TRBV7-2 and TRBJ2-7; tentatively, D is TRBD2 (6 bases). Between the trimmed V and J ends, which lost 5 bases and 0 bases, there was a span of 17 bases. Per the germline V gene, CDR1 is SGHTA and CDR2 is FQGNSA. CDR3 length equals 16 residues. The CDR3 loop is CASSPTAGSLSYEQYF. The CDR3 DNA reads TGTGCCAGCAGCCCCACCGCGGGAAGCCTCTCCTACGAGCAGTACTTC.

This clone has more than one count but fewer than ten. The chain recombines TRBV7-8 with TRBJ2-7, with D possibly matching TRBD1 (5 bases). V dropped 7 bases and J dropped 9 bases, with 19 bases sitting between them. Germline CDR1 reads SGHVS; CDR2 reads FQNEAQ. CDR3 length equals 13 residues. CDR3: CASTPLRGLPQYF. As DNA, the CDR3 is TGTGCCAGCACCCCCCTTAGGGGCCTCCCGCAGTACTTC.

The chain couples TRBV5-1 to TRBJ2-6; D might be TRBD2 (6 bases). From germline, CDR1 is SGHRS and CDR2 YFSETQ. Trimming removed 4 bases from V and 0 bases from J, with 14 bases in between. This CDR3 has 17 amino acids. In DNA form, the CDR3 reads TGCGCCAGCAGCCGCGGAGGGTTCAGCTCTGGGGCCAACGTCCTGACTTTC. Translating it yields CASSRGGFSSGANVLTF.

V gene TRBV28 combines with J gene TRBJ1-2; 11 nucleotides agree with TRBD1. Germline CDR1 and CDR2: MDHEN and SYDVKM. Trimming removed 4 bases from V and 7 bases from J; junction bases left unmatched: 5. The CDR3 spans 14 residues. CDR3 in amino acids: CASSSGQGALGYTF. The DNA of the CDR3 is TGTGCCAGCAGTTCTGGACAGGGGGCTCTTGGCTACACCTTC.

The chain recombines TRBV19 with TRBJ1-2, with D tentatively TRBD1 (5 bases). Trimming pared 4 bases from V and 2 bases from J, leaving 8 bases between. Germline loops: CDR1 LNHDA, CDR2 SQIVND (reference sequence). The CDR3 loop spans 13 amino acids. CDR3 loop: CASSSNRNYGYTF. The CDR3 DNA follows: TGTGCCAGTAGTAGTAACAGGAACTATGGCTACACCTTC.